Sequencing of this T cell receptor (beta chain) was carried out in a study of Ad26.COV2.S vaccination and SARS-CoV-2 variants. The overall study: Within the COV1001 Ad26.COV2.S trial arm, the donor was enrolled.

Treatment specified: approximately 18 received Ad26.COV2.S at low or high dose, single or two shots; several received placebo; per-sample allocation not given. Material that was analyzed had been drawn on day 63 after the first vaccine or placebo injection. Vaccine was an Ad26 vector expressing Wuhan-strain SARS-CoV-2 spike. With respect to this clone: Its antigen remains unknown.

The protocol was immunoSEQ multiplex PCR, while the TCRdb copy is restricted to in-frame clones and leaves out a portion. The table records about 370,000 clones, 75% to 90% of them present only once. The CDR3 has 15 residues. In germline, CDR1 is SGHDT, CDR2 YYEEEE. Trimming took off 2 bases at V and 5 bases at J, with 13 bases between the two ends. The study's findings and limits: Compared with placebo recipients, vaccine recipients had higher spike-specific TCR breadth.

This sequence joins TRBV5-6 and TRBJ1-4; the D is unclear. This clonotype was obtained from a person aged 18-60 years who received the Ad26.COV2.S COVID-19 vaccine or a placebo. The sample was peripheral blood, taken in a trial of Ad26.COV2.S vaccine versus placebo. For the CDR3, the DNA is TGTGCCAGCAGCTTAACGACGGGAACAAATGAAAAACTGTTTTTT. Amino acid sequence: CASSLTTGTNEKLFF. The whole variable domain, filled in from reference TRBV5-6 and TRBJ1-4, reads DAGVTQSPTHLIKTRGQQVTLRCSPKSGHDTVSWYQQALGQGPQFIFQYYEEEERQRGNFPDRFSGHQFPNYSSELNVNALLLGDSALYLCASSLTTGTNEKLFFGSGTQLSVL.